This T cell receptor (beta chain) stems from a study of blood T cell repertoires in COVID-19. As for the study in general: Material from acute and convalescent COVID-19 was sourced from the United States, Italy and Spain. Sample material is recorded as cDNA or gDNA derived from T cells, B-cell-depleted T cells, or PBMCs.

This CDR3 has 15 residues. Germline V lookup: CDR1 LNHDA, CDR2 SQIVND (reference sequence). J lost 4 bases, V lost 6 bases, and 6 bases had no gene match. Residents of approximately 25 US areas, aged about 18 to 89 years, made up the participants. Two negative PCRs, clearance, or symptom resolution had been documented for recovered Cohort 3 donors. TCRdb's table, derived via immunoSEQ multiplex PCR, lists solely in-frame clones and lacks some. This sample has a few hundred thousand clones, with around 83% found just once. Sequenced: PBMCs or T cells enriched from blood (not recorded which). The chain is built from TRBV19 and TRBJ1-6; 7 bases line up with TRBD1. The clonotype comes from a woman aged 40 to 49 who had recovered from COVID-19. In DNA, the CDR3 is TGTGCCAGTAGCAGGGCGGGACAGTATAATTCACCCCTCCACTTT. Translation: CASSRAGQYNSPLHF.